Below are 10 T cell receptor beta chains sequenced from a single sample in a study of blood T cells in healthy people across ages. With a J-beta primer mix and a sample-barcoded 5' primer, a second PCR ran 7 to 11 cycles. TCRdb ran MiXCR on the 5' RACE reads and lists one entry per CDR3 protein. The sample holds about 1.5 million distinct CDR3 sequences, approximately 43% seen once. Sequencing was done on a sample of blood. The receptors shown here come from a woman aged 18-29 years in good health.

This clonotype was observed a handful of times. CDR3 sequence (DNA): TGTGCCAGCAGCTTAGAACGTTGGAACAATGAGCAGTTCTTC. Translated: CASSLERWNNEQFF. The genes are TRBV7-8 and TRBJ2-1; the D is unclear. The CDR3 spans 14 residues. The germline V gene encodes CDR1 SGHVS and CDR2 FQNEAQ. V lost 1 base, J lost 5 bases, and 9 bases lay in between.

J is TRBJ1-2 and V is TRBV6-6; weak D call: TRBD1 (5 bases). CDR1 and CDR2 from the germline V gene are MNHNY and SVGAGI (reference sequence). This CDR3 has 16 amino acids. The ends were cut back, 0 bases at V and 2 bases at J, with 13 bases in the middle. The CDR3 reads CASSYSSGTGNYGYTF. For the CDR3, the DNA is TGTGCCAGCAGTTACTCGTCCGGGACGGGAAACTATGGCTACACCTTC.

V is TRBV13 and J is TRBJ2-5, with 7 bases identical to TRBD2. Germline assignment: CDR1 PRHDT and CDR2 FYEKMQ (reference sequence). V shed 5 bases and J 11 bases; nucleotides not matched to a gene: 14. The CDR3 contains 14 residues. CDR3 coding DNA: TGTGCCAGCAGCGGCAACGGGGGGAGGGATGAGCAGTACTTC. It translates to CASSGNGGRDEQYF. Based on the CDR3 plus reference TRBV13 and TRBJ2-5, the full variable domain is AAGVIQSPRHLIKEKRETATLKCYPIPRHDTVYWYQQGPGQDPQFLISFYEKMQSDKGSIPDRFSAQQFSDYHSELNMSSLELGDSALYFCASSGNGGRDEQYFGPGTRLLVL.

This chain joins TRBV10-3 and TRBJ1-5, with D possibly TRBD1 on 6 matching bases. V shed 2 bases and J shed 2 bases, with 13 bases lying between them. The CDR3 sequence is 16 residues long. Germline V lookup: CDR1 ENHRY, CDR2 SYGVKD. The CDR3 spells CAISEPGGAGNQPQHF. For the CDR3, the DNA is TGTGCCATCAGTGAGCCCGGGGGCGCGGGCAATCAGCCCCAGCATTTT.

V usage is TRBV5-1 and J usage is TRBJ1-1; no clear D. The CDR3 has 13 residues. V lost 3 bases to trimming and J lost 0 bases, with 6 bases between them. Looked up from germline, CDR1 is SGHRS and CDR2 is YFSETQ. CDR3 nucleotides: TGCGCCAGCAGCTGTGAGATGAACACTGAAGCTTTCTTT. It yields the protein CASSCEMNTEAFF.

V and J are TRBV20-1 and TRBJ1-4; D unclear. Germline loops: CDR1 DFQATT, CDR2 SNEGSKA (reference sequence). Trimming removed 3 bases at V and 8 bases at J, with 13 bases between. The CDR3 runs to 13 residues. Here the CDR3 DNA reads TGCAGTGCTAGTTCGGAGCACGGCGAAAAACTGTTTTTT. Amino acids: CSASSEHGEKLFF.

J is TRBJ1-1 and V is TRBV15; D is possibly TRBD1 (6 bases). The CDR3 spans 15 residues. Germline CDR1 and CDR2: LNHNV and YYDKDF (reference sequence). The V gene lost 3 bases and the J gene lost 3 bases, with 14 bases spanning the gap. CDR3: CATSSLRGTHTEAFF. CDR3 nucleotides: TGTGCCACCAGCAGTCTCCGGGGGACACACACTGAAGCTTTCTTT. Filled out from reference TRBV15 and TRBJ1-1, the complete variable domain reads DAMVIQNPRYQVTQFGKPVTLSCSQTLNHNVMYWYQQKSSQAPKLLFHYYDKDFNNEADTPDNFQSRRPNTSFCFLDIRSPGLGDTAMYLCATSSLRGTHTEAFFGQGTRLTVV.

This clonotype has a handful of counts. The chain combines TRBV2 with TRBJ2-5; weak D call: TRBD1 (6 bases). The end of the DNA aligns better with TRBJ2-7, so the J call may be wrong. Looked up from germline, CDR1 is SNHLY and CDR2 is FYNNEI. CDR3 size: 13 residues. CDR3 nucleotides: TGTGCCAGCAGTGTACAGGGAGATGGCGAGCAGTACTTC. Protein: CASSVQGDGEQYF.

This clonotype was seen at least ten times. CDR3 in amino acids: CASSYLAGAYNEQFF. The DNA for the CDR3 is TGTGCCAGCAGTTACCTAGCGGGGGCTTACAATGAGCAGTTCTTC. This sequence joins TRBV6-2 or TRBV6-3 and TRBJ2-1, with TRBD2 identical over 10 bases. The V segment lost 2 bases and the J segment 4 bases; nucleotides outside the gene matches: 2. The germline CDR1 and CDR2 sequences are MNHEY and SVGEGT. The CDR3 sequence is 15 residues long.

V usage is TRBV20-1 and J usage is TRBJ2-5, with TRBD2 matching 8 bases. The end of the DNA aligns better with TRBJ2-7, so the J call may be wrong. The CDR3 runs to 14 residues. Germline loops: CDR1 DFQATT, CDR2 SNEGSKA (reference sequence). CDR3 sequence (DNA): TGCAGTGCTAGACCGGGACTAGAGGTCTACGAGCAGTACTTC. Amino acid sequence: CSARPGLEVYEQYF.